This is a list of T cell receptor beta chains from one sample in a study of blood T cell repertoires in COVID-19. Using immunoSEQ multiplex PCR, the repertoire was profiled, and TCRdb retains in-frame clones only, with some absent. This sample has 270,000 or so clones, with 80% to 90% found just once. The sequencing sample was made of PBMCs or T cells enriched from blood (not recorded which). The receptors were gathered from a woman in her 50s who had been exposed to COVID-19. Each CDR3 is given with its conserved first and last residue. The D gene is left open where the match is weak. Rows may omit the clone size; those that give it use once, few, many or a size class.

clone size	J gene	V gene	CDR3 length	D gene	CDR3 DNA	CDR3 protein
.	TRBJ2-7	TRBV28	14	.	TGTGCCAGCAGGTCCGGGTCAACCACCGTCGAGCAGTACTTC	CASRSGSTTVEQYF
.	TRBJ1-2	TRBV5-1	15	TRBD1	TGCGCCAGCAGCAGAGGACAGGGGGCTAGCTATGGCTACACCTTC	CASSRGQGASYGYTF
.	TRBJ1-1	TRBV7-8	15	.	TGTGCCAGCAGCTCACTGGGGGGGTTTTGGGCTGAAGCTTTCTTT	CASSSLGGFWAEAFF
.	TRBJ1-3	TRBV9	14	.	TGTGCCAGCAGCGTCGCAGGCTCGGGAAACACCATATATTTT	CASSVAGSGNTIYF
.	TRBJ2-1	TRBV2	14	.	TGTGCCAGCGATCCCGGACAGAGGTACAATGAGCAGTTCTTC	CASDPGQRYNEQFF
.	TRBJ1-2	TRBV3-1/TRBV3-2	16	.	TGTGCCAGCAGCCGCCCGGGCGGGGTAGCTAACTATGGCTACACCTTC	CASSRPGGVANYGYTF
once	TRBJ1-1	TRBV12-3/TRBV12-4	13	.	TGTGCCAGCAGCCGTCGGTGGAACACTGAAGCTTTCTTT	CASSRRWNTEAFF
.	TRBJ1-2	TRBV9	12	TRBD1	TGTGCCAGCAGCTTACAGACAGGGGGGACTACCTTC	CASSLQTGGTTF
once	TRBJ1-6	TRBV5-1	15	.	TGCGCCAGCAGCTTGGGGGGCTTAGCTAATTCACCCCTCCACTTT	CASSLGGLANSPLHF
few	TRBJ2-3	TRBV6-5	12	.	TGTGCCAGCTACCGGGGACTAGATACGCAGTATTTT	CASYRGLDTQYF
.	TRBJ1-2	TRBV6-2/TRBV6-3	14	TRBD1	TGTGCCAGCAGCCCCGGGACAGCGAGCTATGGCTACACCTTC	CASSPGTASYGYTF
.	TRBJ1-1	TRBV11-2	13	.	TGTGCCAGCAGTCCTACAGGAGGGACTGAAGCTTTCTTT	CASSPTGGTEAFF
.	TRBJ2-1	TRBV7-9	15	TRBD2	TGTGCCAGCAGCCCCGTAATAGCGGGGGTTAATGAGCAGTTCTTC	CASSPVIAGVNEQFF
.	TRBJ2-1	TRBV11-1	12	TRBD1	TGTGCCAGCAGCTCGACAGGGAATGAGCAGTTCTTC	CASSSTGNEQFF
.	TRBJ1-2	TRBV6-5	14	.	TGTGCCAGCAACCCCCCAGGGCAGAATTATGGCTACACCTTC	CASNPPGQNYGYTF
.	TRBJ2-7	TRBV3-1/TRBV3-2	14	TRBD1	TGTGCCAGCAGCCATCTTACAGGGGCCCACGAGCAGTACTTC	CASSHLTGAHEQYF